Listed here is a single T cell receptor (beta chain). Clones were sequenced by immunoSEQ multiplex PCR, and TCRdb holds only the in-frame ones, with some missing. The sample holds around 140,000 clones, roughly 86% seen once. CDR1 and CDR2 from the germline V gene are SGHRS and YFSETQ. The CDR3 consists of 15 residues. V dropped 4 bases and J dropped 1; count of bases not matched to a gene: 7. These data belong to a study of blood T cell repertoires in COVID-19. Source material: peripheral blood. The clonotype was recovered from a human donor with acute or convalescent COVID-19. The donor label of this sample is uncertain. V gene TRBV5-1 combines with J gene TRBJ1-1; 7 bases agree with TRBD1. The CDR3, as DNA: TGCGCCAGCAGCCAGAAAGGGACAGAGAACACTGAAGCTTTCTTT. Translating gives CASSQKGTENTEAFF.